This TCR beta chain derives from a study of graft-versus-host responses after intestinal transplantation. Study outcomes and limitations: Where graft-donor T cell macrochimerism was present, patients had high graft-versus-host to host-versus-graft clonal ratios in allografts.

This CDR3 contains 17 residues. The V end lost 0 bases, the J end lost 2 bases, and 15 bases lay between the germline ends. Germline CDR1 and CDR2: SGHDN and FVKESK. Labeling with CFSE marked roughly 200,000 responder cells, which were plated with roughly 200,000 irradiated, violet-dye-labeled stimulator cells. Post-reaction sorting isolated proliferating CFSE-low CD3+CD4+ and CD3+CD8+ responders. Sequencing was performed with immunoSEQ multiplex PCR; in TCRdb, only in-frame clones are kept and a portion is missing. The sample includes approximately 21,000 clones, about 48% seen only once; the top ten take approximately 1.3%.

Sequencing was performed on alloreactive CD8+ T cells from a mixed lymphocyte reaction culture, taken before transplantation. Subset reported: CFSE-low proliferating T cells sorted from roughly six-day pre-transplant mixed lymphocyte reaction (GvH or HvG direction). The chain employs TRBV14 and TRBJ2-3, with a tentative D call TRBD2 (6 bases). The clonotype originates from a human patient who was an organ donor for intestinal transplantation. CDR3 in amino acids: CASSQDHILANTDTQYF. CDR3 nucleotide sequence: TGTGCCAGCAGCCAAGATCATATACTAGCAAACACAGATACGCAGTATTTT.